The rows below give T cell receptor beta chains drawn from one sample of a study of blood T cell repertoires in COVID-19. Here immunoSEQ multiplex PCR was the method, and the copy in TCRdb shows in-frame clones only, minus some. This table has 100,000 to 150,000 clones, 65% to 90% appearing once. The specimen sequenced was peripheral blood. The receptors stem from a man older than 75 with active or convalescent COVID-19. Each CDR3 is given with its conserved first and last residue. A D gene is named only where the DNA matches it firmly. Some rows mark clone size as missing; the rest say once, few, many or name a class of expanded clone.

. TRBJ2-7 . TRBV5-5 TGTGCCAGCAGCTTGTCCGGGACCTACGAGCAGTACTTC CASSLSGTYEQYF
. TRBJ1-1 TRBD1 TRBV18 TGTGCCAGCTCACCACCGATACGGACAGGGCCACTGACAGCTTTCTTT CASSPPIRTGPLTAFF
. TRBJ2-7 TRBD2 TRBV24-1 TGTGCCACCAGTGATCCTGGGGCGGGAGATAACGAGCAGTACTTC CATSDPGAGDNEQYF
. TRBJ2-5 . TRBV7-8 TGTGCCAGCAGCCCAGGGGCGCGACAAGAGACCCAGTACTTC CASSPGARQETQYF
. TRBJ1-2 . TRBV7-9 TGTGCCAGCAGCCCCCCGGACAGACAAATTAACTATGGCTACACCTTC CASSPPDRQINYGYTF
. TRBJ1-1 TRBD1 TRBV18 TGTGCCAGCTCACCACTCCCTGACAGGGTGGGAGCTGAAGCTTTCTTT CASSPLPDRVGAEAFF
. TRBJ2-1 . TRBV3-1/TRBV3-2 TGTGCCAGCAGCCTCCTGGGCCGGGGTTGGAACAATGAGCAGTTCTTC CASSLLGRGWNNEQFF
. TRBJ1-2 . TRBV6-5 TGTGCCAGCAGCCGGGGCCAGGACAGTCAGTATGGCTACACCTTC CASSRGQDSQYGYTF
. TRBJ1-5 TRBD1 TRBV19 TGTGCCAGTAGTATGTTCAGGGGGGCCGGGGAGCCCCAGCATTTT CASSMFRGAGEPQHF
. TRBJ2-3 . TRBV27 TGTGCCAGCAGTTTATCTACGAGTAAGGGCACAGGGCGACGCACAGATACGCAGTATTTT CASSLSTSKGTGRRTDTQYF
once TRBJ2-5 . TRBV6-1 TGTGCCAGCAGTGGAGGATGGGGGGGCTCGGAGGATGAGACCCAGTACTTC CASSGGWGGSEDETQYF
few TRBJ1-6 . TRBV7-2 TGTGCCAGCAGCTCTGCGACAGGTTCCTATAATTCACCCCTCCACTTT CASSSATGSYNSPLHF
. TRBJ1-2 . TRBV30 TGTGCCTGGAGTGTAGGGGGTTCGAGTGGCTACACCTTC CAWSVGGSSGYTF
. TRBJ2-2 . TRBV7-3 TGTGCCAGCAGCCCATCGAACACCGGGGAGCTGTTTTTT CASSPSNTGELFF
. TRBJ2-5 . TRBV27 TGTGCCAGCAGTTTGCGGCTGCAAGAGACCCAGTACTTC CASSLRLQETQYF
. TRBJ1-3 . TRBV30 TGTGCCTGGAGTTCGGGGGGATCGGGAAACACCATATATTTT CAWSSGGSGNTIYF
once TRBJ2-5 . TRBV10-3 TGTGCCATCAGTGAGAAGCAGGGGTCGCGCTTGAAAGAGACCCAGTACTTC CAISEKQGSRLKETQYF
. TRBJ2-3 . TRBV7-2 TGTGCCAGCAGCCTGCCGGGTAGCGGAGATACGCAGTATTTT CASSLPGSGDTQYF
. TRBJ1-3 . TRBV30 TGTGCCTGGAACAGGGACTCTGGAAACACCATATATTTT CAWNRDSGNTIYF
. TRBJ2-6 TRBD1 TRBV7-2 TGTGCCAGCACACGGACAGGGGGCTCGCCAGGGTCCGGGGCCAACGTCCTGACTTTC CASTRTGGSPGSGANVLTF
few TRBJ2-2 . TRBV10-2 TGCGCCAGCAATAGGGGACTGGCGAACACCGGGGAGCTGTTTTTT CASNRGLANTGELFF
. TRBJ2-6 . TRBV9 TGTGCCAGCAGCGCCACCCTCAGCTCTGGGGCCAACGTCCTGACTTTC CASSATLSSGANVLTF
. TRBJ2-7 TRBD1 TRBV6-5 TGTGCCAGCACCAGGGGACAGAAACTTTTTGGCGAGCAGTACTTC CASTRGQKLFGEQYF